One and the same sample provided the 10 T cell receptor beta chains below, sequenced in a study of control samples from healthy donors and cancer patients. Repertoires were generated with immunoSEQ multiplex PCR, while TCRdb's copy carries only in-frame clones and drops some. The sample comprises some 130,000 clones, about nine tenths of which are singletons, and around 5.4% rests with the top ten. Sequencing was performed on blood. The receptor set was obtained from a man between 18 and 35 years old in good health.

The chain recombines TRBV3-1 (or the pseudogene TRBV3-2) with TRBJ2-5, with 9 positions matching TRBD2. This CDR3 spans 18 amino acids. Germline assignment: CDR1 LGHDT and CDR2 YNNKEL (reference sequence). V lost 3 bases, J lost 5 bases, and 16 bases stayed unmatched. In DNA form, the CDR3 reads TGTGCCAGCAGCCACTCATGGCGCGCGGGGGGGCGGGGGGAGACCCAGTACTTC. This gives the protein CASSHSWRAGGRGETQYF.

This clone was seen only once. The V gene is TRBV7-2, the J gene TRBJ2-5, with 14 bases that match TRBD2. V gave up 7 bases and J gave up 5 bases; unmatched junction bases: 15. Germline CDR1 reads SGHTA; CDR2 reads FQGNSA. The CDR3 is 18 residues long. CDR3 region: CASTERLAGGILGETQYF. The CDR3 region has the DNA TGTGCCAGCACCGAGAGACTAGCGGGGGGGATTCTCGGGGAGACCCAGTACTTC.

This clone was seen a single time. V is TRBV7-6 and J is TRBJ2-7, with D perhaps TRBD1 or TRBD2 (5 bases each). Trimming stripped 3 bases from V and 3 bases from J, with 18 bases between. The CDR3 runs to 16 residues. The germline V gene has CDR1 SGHVS and CDR2 FNYEAQ. The CDR3 nucleotides are TGTGCCAGCAGCTTTCCTGGGGCCGGGGCAGACTACGAGCAGTACTTC. This translates into CASSFPGAGADYEQYF.

The rearrangement uses TRBV6-1 and TRBJ2-1, with a possible D match to TRBD1 (6 bases). CDR3 length: 17 residues. From germline, CDR1 is MNHNS and CDR2 SASEGT. Trimming removed 3 bases from V and 0 bases from J, with 15 bases in between. CDR3 loop: CASSDEQTGHSYNEQFF. The CDR3, as DNA: TGTGCCAGCAGTGACGAACAGACAGGCCACTCCTACAATGAGCAGTTCTTC.

The V and J genes are TRBV7-6 and TRBJ2-7, with 12 bases fitting TRBD2. The CDR3 totals 16 residues. J gave up 7 bases and V 4 bases, and 11 bases lay outside the gene matches. Germline V gene lookup returns CDR1 SGHVS and CDR2 FNYEAQ. Written as DNA, the CDR3 is TGTGCCAGCAGCTCGGAAGGACTAGCGGGGTCTTTGGAGCAGTACTTC. Protein sequence: CASSSEGLAGSLEQYF.

This rearrangement joins TRBV7-9 to TRBJ2-7, with 8 positions matching TRBD2. CDR3 length equals 16 residues. V lost 5 bases and J lost 0; bases outside the gene matches: 9. Germline CDR1 SEHNR, CDR2 FQNEAQ (reference sequence). DNA of the CDR3: TGTGCCAGCAGCCATCGTAGCGGGAAGAACTCCTACGAGCAGTACTTC. As protein: CASSHRSGKNSYEQYF.

This clone was seen once. The chain carries TRBV15 and TRBJ2-2, with D possibly being TRBD2 (5 bases). V shed 5 bases and J shed 3 bases, with 10 bases lying between them. The CDR3 has 14 residues. The V gene's germline CDR1 is LNHNV and CDR2 YYDKDF (reference sequence). DNA of the CDR3: TGTGCCACCAGCTATGAGGGTTACACCGGGGAGCTGTTTTTT. Its translation: CATSYEGYTGELFF.

CDR3 region: CASRRRSGGAQETQYF. The DNA of the CDR3 is TGTGCCAGCAGGAGGCGTAGCGGGGGGGCCCAAGAGACCCAGTACTTC. The chain recombines TRBV7-2 with TRBJ2-5, with 11 bases identical to TRBD2. The CDR3 spans 16 residues. The trim removed 6 bases at V and 1 base at J, leaving 7 bases unmatched. The germline CDR1 and CDR2 sequences are SGHTA and FQGNSA.

The chain links TRBV29-1 to TRBJ1-1, with D unclear. V was trimmed by 4 bases and J by 0 bases, leaving 9 bases between them. Germline lookup yields CDR1 SQVTM and CDR2 ANQGSEA. CDR3 length: 13 residues. CDR3 in DNA: TGCAGCGTTGGACGGGGTATGAACACTGAAGCTTTCTTT. The encoded protein is CSVGRGMNTEAFF.

This chain joins TRBV5-4 and TRBJ1-2; perhaps TRBD1 as D (6 bases). V lost 4 bases and J 5 bases, leaving 12 bases between the germline ends. Germline V gene data show CDR1 as SGHNT and CDR2 as YYREEE (reference sequence). The CDR3 spans 13 residues. This CDR3 is CASSQQGIYGYTF. For the CDR3, the DNA is TGTGCCAGCAGCCAACAGGGAATATATGGCTACACCTTC.